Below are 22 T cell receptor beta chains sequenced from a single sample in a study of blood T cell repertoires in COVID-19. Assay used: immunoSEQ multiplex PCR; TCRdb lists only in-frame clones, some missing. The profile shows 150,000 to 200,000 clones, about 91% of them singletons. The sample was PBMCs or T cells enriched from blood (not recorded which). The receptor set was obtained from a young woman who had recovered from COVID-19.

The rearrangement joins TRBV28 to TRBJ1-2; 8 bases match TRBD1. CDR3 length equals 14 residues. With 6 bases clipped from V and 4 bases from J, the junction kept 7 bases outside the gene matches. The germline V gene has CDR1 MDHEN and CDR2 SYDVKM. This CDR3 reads CASRRQGRVYGYTF. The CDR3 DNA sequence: TGTGCCAGCAGACGACAGGGGCGGGTCTATGGCTACACCTTC.

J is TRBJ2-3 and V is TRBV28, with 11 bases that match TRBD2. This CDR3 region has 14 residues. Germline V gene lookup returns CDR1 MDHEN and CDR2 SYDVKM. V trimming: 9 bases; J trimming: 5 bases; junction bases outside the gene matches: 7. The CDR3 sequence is CASATSGIVDTQYF. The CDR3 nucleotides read TGTGCCAGTGCGACTAGCGGGATTGTAGATACGCAGTATTTT.

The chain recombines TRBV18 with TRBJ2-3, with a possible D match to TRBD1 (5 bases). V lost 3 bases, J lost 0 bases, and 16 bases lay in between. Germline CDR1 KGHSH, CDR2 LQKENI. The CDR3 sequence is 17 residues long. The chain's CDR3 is CASSPPVKGMSTDTQYF. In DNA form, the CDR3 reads TGTGCCAGCTCACCTCCCGTGAAGGGGATGAGCACAGATACGCAGTATTTT.

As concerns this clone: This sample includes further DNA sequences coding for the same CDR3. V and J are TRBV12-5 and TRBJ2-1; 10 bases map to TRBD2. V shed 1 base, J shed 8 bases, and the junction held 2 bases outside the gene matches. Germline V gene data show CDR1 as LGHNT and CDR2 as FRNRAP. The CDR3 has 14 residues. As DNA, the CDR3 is TGTGCTAGTGGTTTGGGGCTAGCGGGAGATGAGCAGTTCTTC. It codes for CASGLGLAGDEQFF. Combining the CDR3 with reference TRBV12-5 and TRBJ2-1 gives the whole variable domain DARVTQTPRHKVTEMGQEVTMRCQPILGHNTVFWYRQTMMQGLELLAYFRNRAPLDDSGMPKDRFSAEMPDATLATLKIQPSEPRDSAVYFCASGLGLAGDEQFFGPGTRLTVL.

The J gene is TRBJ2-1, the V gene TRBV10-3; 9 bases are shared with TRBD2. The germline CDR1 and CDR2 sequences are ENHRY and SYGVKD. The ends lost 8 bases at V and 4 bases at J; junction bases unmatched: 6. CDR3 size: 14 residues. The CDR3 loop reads CAIYSGRRYNEQFF. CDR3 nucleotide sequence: TGTGCCATCTATAGCGGGAGAAGATACAATGAGCAGTTCTTC.

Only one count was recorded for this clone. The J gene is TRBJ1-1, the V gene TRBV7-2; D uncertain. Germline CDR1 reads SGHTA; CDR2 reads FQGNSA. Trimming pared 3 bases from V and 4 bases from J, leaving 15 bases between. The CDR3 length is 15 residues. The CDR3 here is CASSLYPRRVTEAFF. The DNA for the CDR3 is TGTGCCAGCAGCTTGTATCCGAGGCGGGTCACTGAAGCTTTCTTT.

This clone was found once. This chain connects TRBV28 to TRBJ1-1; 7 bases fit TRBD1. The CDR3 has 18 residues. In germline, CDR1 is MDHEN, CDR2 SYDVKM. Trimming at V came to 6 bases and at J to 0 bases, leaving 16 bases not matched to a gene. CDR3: CASSHPGGRLKMNTEAFF. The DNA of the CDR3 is TGTGCCAGCAGCCATCCAGGGGGGAGACTGAAGATGAACACTGAAGCTTTCTTT.

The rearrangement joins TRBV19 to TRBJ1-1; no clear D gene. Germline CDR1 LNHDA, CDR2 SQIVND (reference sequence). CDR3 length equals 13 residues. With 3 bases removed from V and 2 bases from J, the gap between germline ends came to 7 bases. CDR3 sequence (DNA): TGTGCCAGTAGTATGAGGGTTAACACTGAAGCTTTCTTT. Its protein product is CASSMRVNTEAFF.

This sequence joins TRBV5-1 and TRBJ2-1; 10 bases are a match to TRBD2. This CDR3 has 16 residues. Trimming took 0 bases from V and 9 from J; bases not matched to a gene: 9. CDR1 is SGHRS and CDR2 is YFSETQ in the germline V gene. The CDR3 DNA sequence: TGCGCCAGCAGCTTGGGAGCGGGACTAGCGAAAAGTGAGCAGTTCTTC. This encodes CASSLGAGLAKSEQFF. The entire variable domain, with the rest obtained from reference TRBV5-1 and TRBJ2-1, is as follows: KAGVTQTPRYLIKTRGQQVTLSCSPISGHRSVSWYQQTPGQGLQFLFEYFSETQRNKGNFPGRFSGRQFSNSRSEMNVSTLELGDSALYLCASSLGAGLAKSEQFFGPGTRLTVL.

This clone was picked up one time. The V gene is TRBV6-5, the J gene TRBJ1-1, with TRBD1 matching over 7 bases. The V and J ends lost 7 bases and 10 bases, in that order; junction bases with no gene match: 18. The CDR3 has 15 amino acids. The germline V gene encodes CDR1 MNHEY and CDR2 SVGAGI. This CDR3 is CASIDETGPFLRAFF. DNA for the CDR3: TGTGCCAGCATCGACGAGACAGGGCCCTTTTTAAGAGCTTTCTTT.

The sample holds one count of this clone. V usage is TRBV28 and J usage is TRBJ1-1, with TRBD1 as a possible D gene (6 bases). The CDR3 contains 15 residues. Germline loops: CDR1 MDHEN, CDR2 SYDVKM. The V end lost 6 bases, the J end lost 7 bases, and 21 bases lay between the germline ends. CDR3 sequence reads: CASRDSGAAKDEAFF. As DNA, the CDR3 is TGTGCCAGCAGGGACTCAGGGGCAGCCAAGGATGAAGCTTTCTTT.

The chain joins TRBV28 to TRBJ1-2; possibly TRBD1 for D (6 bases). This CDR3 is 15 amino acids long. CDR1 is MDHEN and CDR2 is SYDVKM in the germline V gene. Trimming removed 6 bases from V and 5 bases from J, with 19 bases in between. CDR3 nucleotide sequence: TGTGCCAGCAGCCTCCGGTTGGAGGGGGGGTATGGCTACACCTTC. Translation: CASSLRLEGGYGYTF.

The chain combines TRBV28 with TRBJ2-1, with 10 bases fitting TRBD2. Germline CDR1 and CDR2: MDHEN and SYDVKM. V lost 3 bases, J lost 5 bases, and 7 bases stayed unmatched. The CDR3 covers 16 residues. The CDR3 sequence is CASSLASGSLHNEQFF. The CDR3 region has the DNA TGTGCCAGCAGTTTGGCTAGCGGGAGCCTTCACAATGAGCAGTTCTTC.

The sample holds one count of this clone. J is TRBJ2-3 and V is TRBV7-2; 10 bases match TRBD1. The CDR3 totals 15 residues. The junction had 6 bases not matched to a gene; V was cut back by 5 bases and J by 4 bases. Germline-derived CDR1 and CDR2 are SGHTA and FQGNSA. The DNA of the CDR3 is TGTGCCAGCAGCCCGGACAGGGGGGGTTCAGATACGCAGTATTTT. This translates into CASSPDRGGSDTQYF.

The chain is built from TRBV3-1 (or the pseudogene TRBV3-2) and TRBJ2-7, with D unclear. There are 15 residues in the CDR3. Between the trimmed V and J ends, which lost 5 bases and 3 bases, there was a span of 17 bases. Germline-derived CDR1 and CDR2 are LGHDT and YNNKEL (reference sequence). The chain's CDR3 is CASSSSVTFSYEQYF. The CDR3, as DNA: TGTGCCAGCAGCTCCTCTGTGACTTTTAGCTACGAGCAGTACTTC.

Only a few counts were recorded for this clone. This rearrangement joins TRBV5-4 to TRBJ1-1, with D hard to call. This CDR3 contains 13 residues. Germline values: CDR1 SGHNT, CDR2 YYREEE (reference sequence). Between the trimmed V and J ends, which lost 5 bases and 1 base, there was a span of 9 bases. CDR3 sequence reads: CASSQTPNTEAFF. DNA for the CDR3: TGTGCCAGCAGTCAGACACCGAACACTGAAGCTTTCTTT.

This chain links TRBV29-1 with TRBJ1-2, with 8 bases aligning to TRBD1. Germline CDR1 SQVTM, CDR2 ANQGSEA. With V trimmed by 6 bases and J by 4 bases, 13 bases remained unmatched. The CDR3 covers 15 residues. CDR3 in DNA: TGCAGCGTCGCTTCCGGGACAGGCTGGGGCTATGGCTACACCTTC. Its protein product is CSVASGTGWGYGYTF.

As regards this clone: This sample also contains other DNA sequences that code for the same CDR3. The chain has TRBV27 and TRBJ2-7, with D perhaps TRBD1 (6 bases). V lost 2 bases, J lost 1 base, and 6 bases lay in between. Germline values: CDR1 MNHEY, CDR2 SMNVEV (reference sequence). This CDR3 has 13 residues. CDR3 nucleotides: TGTGCCAGCAGTTTACAGGGGTCCTACGAGCAGTACTTC. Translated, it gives CASSLQGSYEQYF.

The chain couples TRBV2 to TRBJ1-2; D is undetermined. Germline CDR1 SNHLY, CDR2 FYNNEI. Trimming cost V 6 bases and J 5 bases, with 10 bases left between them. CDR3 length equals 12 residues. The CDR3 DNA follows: TGTGCCAGCAGAGCGACGGATTATGGCTACACCTTC. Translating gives CASRATDYGYTF. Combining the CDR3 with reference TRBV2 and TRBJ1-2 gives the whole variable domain EPEVTQTPSHQVTQMGQEVILRCVPISNHLYFYWYRQILGQKVEFLVSFYNNEISEKSEIFDDQFSVERPDGSNFTLKIRSTKLEDSAMYFCASRATDYGYTFGSGTRLTVV.

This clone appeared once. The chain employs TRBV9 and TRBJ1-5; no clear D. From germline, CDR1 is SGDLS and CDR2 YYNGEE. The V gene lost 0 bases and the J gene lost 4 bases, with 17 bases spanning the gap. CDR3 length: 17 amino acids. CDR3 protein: CASSVDVGGSGNQPQHF. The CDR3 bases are TGTGCCAGCAGCGTAGATGTTGGAGGGTCTGGAAATCAGCCCCAGCATTTT.

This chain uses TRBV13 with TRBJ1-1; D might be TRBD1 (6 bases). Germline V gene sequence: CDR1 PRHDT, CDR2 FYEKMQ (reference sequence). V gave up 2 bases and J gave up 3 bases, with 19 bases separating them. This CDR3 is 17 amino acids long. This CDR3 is CASSLIVLGHGDTEAFF. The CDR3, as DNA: TGTGCCAGCAGCTTAATTGTCTTGGGACACGGAGACACTGAAGCTTTCTTT. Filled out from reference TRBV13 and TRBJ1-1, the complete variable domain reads AAGVIQSPRHLIKEKRETATLKCYPIPRHDTVYWYQQGPGQDPQFLISFYEKMQSDKGSIPDRFSAQQFSDYHSELNMSSLELGDSALYFCASSLIVLGHGDTEAFFGQGTRLTVV.

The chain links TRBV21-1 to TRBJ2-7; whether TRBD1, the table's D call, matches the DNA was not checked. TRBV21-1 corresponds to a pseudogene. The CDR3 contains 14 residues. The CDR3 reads CASRGMTEIYEQYF. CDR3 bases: TGTGCCAGCAGGGGAATGACAGAAATCTACGAGCAGTACTTC.